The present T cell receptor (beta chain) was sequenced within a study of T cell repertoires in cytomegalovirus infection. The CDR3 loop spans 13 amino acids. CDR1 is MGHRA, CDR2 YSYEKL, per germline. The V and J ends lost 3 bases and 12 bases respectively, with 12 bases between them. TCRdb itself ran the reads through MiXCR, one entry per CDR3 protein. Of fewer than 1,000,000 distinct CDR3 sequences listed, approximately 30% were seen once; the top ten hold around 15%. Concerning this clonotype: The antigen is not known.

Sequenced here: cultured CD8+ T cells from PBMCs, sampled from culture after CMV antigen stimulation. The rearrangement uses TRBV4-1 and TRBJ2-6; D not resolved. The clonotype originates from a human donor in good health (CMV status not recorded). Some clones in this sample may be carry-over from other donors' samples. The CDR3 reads CASSQAPVSVLTF. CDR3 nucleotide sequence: TGCGCCAGCAGCCAGGCCCCGGTAAGCGTCCTGACTTTC.